This T cell receptor (beta chain) derives from a study of blood T cell repertoires in COVID-19. Study summary: Specimens from acute and convalescent COVID-19 originated in the United States, Italy and Spain.

This CDR3 comprises 13 residues. The V end was cut by 2 bases, the J end by 3 bases, with 7 bases between. Per the original methods: Counts of nucleated cells, estimated from reference gene primer amplification, were obtained. Profiling relied on immunoSEQ multiplex PCR, and the TCRdb table lists in-frame clones only, not all of them. From that table come the V and J calls and clone size; the DNA was used to work out D and trimming. The sample gives 200,000 to 250,000 clones, around 80% of which show up once; 4% is in the top ten. This clone was detected once. The sequence came from a middle-aged woman with active or convalescent COVID-19. The rearrangement uses TRBV12-3 or TRBV12-4 and TRBJ1-1; D unresolved. Material for sequencing was peripheral blood. The CDR3 DNA follows: TGTGCCAGCAGTTTAAACTCGGACACTGAAGCTTTCTTT. Protein: CASSLNSDTEAFF.